This TCR beta chain originates from a study of blood T cell repertoires in COVID-19 (dated by TCRdb to about 2020). Regarding the research as a whole: Collaborator samples came from the United States, Italy and Spain and covered acute and convalescent phases of COVID-19. Where HLA class I and class II types were available, the types were taken from metadata supplied by the sample provider, not from assay-based typing. Subjects who had been exposed to COVID-19, were actively infected with it, or had recovered from it provided the deeply sampled blood TCRbeta repertoires that made up the dataset. Samples were obtained from the ongoing ImmuneRACE study (first 160 participants) and from over a thousand subjects provided by 6 global collaborators. The prospective study material was composed of cDNA or gDNA derived from T cells, B-cell-depleted T cells, or PBMCs. A de-identified subject ID, COVID-19 status, age in years and sex were almost always included in the sample metadata. The repertoires were released in a freely available public database intended as a resource for research on the immune response to SARS-CoV-2.

What the work shows at the level of the full study, not this receptor alone: How much clinical and demographic metadata was included differed by source and by participant, and the metadata was provided uncurated.

TCRbeta CDR3 regions were amplified from genomic DNA by means of the immunoSEQ Assay, a bias-controlled multiplex PCR. The authors' pipeline ran thus. The number of nucleated cells in each sample was estimated from the amplification of reference gene primers within the assay. To quantify the absolute abundance of each unique TCRbeta CDR3 rearrangement, sequence reads were collapsed and filtered. For each sample, productive Simpson clonality was calculated as the square root of Simpson's diversity index over productive rearrangements. TCRdb's version of the immuneACCESS table is confined to in-frame rearrangements and falls short of the full clone set. An unresolved V gene accounts for under half of the shortfall where checked; the remainder is of unknown origin. V, J and clone size reflect that table, while D and trimming were determined from the DNA. The sample records 60,000 to 80,000 clones, approximately 86% of which are singletons. The ten biggest clones cover roughly 0.94% of the sample.

The collaborating institutions used their own protocols to collect whole blood in K2EDTA tubes. For TCRbeta analysis, collaborators shipped samples in one of three forms: frozen whole blood, isolated PBMCs, or DNA extracted from either of those sample types. With respect to this clone: This clone's antigen is unknown. One base away there is no much larger clone; base qualities are not given.

The CDR1 and CDR2 encoded by the germline V gene (reference sequence) are LNHNV and YYDKDF. Inclusive of the bounding cysteine and phenylalanine, the CDR3 is 15 residues long. Only the CDR3 DNA is retained, 45 bases long and in frame from the first base. V is shortened by 0 bases, J by 9 bases, and the region joining them spans 15 bases. This sequence originates from a man aged 65 to 79 with acute or convalescent COVID-19. The sequence links TRBV15 to TRBJ2-4, with TRBD2 perhaps the D gene, on 5 matching bases. The material sequenced was peripheral blood. CDR3 sequence: CATSREGARLGIQYF. The sequenced DNA: TGTGCCACCAGCAGAGAGGGAGCCAGGTTGGGCATTCAGTACTTC.